These 28 T cell receptor beta chains came from one sample sequenced in a study of CD8 T cells in Susac syndrome. The RNA input was roughly 0.45 to 1 ug, and it was reverse transcribed with random hexamers. From the immunoSEQ multiplex PCR reads, TCRdb called clonotypes with MiXCR, one entry per CDR3 protein. The sample has around 130,000 distinct CDR3 sequences; 80% to 85% are singletons. Sequencing used CD8+ T cells from PBMCs. These receptors were collected from a human donor with multiple sclerosis.

The chain uses TRBV29-1 and TRBJ1-2, with D possibly TRBD1 on 5 matching bases. This CDR3 has 12 residues. Germline V gene data show CDR1 as SQVTM and CDR2 as ANQGSEA. Here the CDR3 reads CSTTEGSYGYTF. The CDR3 nucleotides read TGCAGTACTACTGAGGGGAGCTATGGCTACACCTTC.

The gene calls are TRBV27 and TRBJ1-5; 7 nucleotides match TRBD1. The CDR3 sequence is 14 residues long. The germline CDR1 and CDR2 sequences are MNHEY and SMNVEV (reference sequence). Trimming cost V 10 bases and J 4 bases; bases outside gene matches: 10. The CDR3 here is CATRSTGANQPQHF. The DNA for the CDR3 is TGTGCCACCCGATCCACAGGGGCTAATCAGCCCCAGCATTTT.

V and J are TRBV19 and TRBJ1-3; no firm D call. The CDR3 has 14 amino acids. Trimming shortened V by 3 bases and J by 4 bases, and 10 bases separated the two germline ends. Germline CDR1 is LNHDA and CDR2 is SQIVND (reference sequence). CDR3 bases: TGTGCCAGTAGTATCAAAGGGCTCGGAAACACCATATATTTT. This encodes CASSIKGLGNTIYF.

This chain uses TRBV20-1 with TRBJ2-7; no clear D. Trimming cost V 1 base and J 1 base, with 11 bases left between them. CDR1 and CDR2 from the germline V gene are DFQATT and SNEGSKA (reference sequence). The CDR3 covers 14 residues. CDR3 bases: TGCAGTGCTAGAGCTAAAAGGAGTTCCTACGAGCAGTACTTC. This gives the protein CSARAKRSSYEQYF.

The rearrangement uses TRBV5-1 and TRBJ1-2; 11 nucleotides align to TRBD1. The J segment lost 7 bases and the V segment lost 4 bases, leaving 12 bases of the junction unmatched. Germline V gene sequence: CDR1 SGHRS, CDR2 YFSETQ. The CDR3 sequence is 16 residues long. The CDR3 DNA is TGCGCCAGCAGCGTCGTCCCGGGACAGGGGGGACTTGGCTACACCTTC. It codes for CASSVVPGQGGLGYTF.

The chain employs TRBV7-9 and TRBJ1-2; tentatively, D is TRBD1 (5 bases). V lost 5 bases, J lost 10 bases, and 11 bases lay in between. Germline V gives CDR1 SEHNR, CDR2 FQNEAQ (reference sequence). CDR3 length: 11 residues. The CDR3 sequence is CASSPPGTYTF. CDR3 nucleotide sequence: TGTGCCAGCAGCCCTCCGGGGACCTACACCTTC.

The rearrangement joins TRBV6-1 to TRBJ2-3, with D maybe TRBD1 (5 bases). Germline lookup yields CDR1 MNHNS and CDR2 SASEGT. The V end lost 8 bases, the J end lost 2 bases, and 17 bases lay between the germline ends. The CDR3 runs 15 residues. The CDR3 loop is CASSQGIAHTDTQYF. CDR3 in DNA: TGTGCCAGCTCCCAGGGAATAGCTCACACAGATACGCAGTATTTT.

The genes are TRBV27 and TRBJ2-1, with 7 bases fitting TRBD2. CDR1 and CDR2 (germline): MNHEY, SMNVEV (reference sequence). The length of the CDR3 is 16 residues. V gave up 5 bases and J gave up 1 base; unmatched junction bases: 8. Written as DNA, the CDR3 is TGTGCCAGCAGTGGGTCCGCGGGGGAGTCCTACAATGAGCAGTTCTTC. Residues: CASSGSAGESYNEQFF.

The chain recombines TRBV12-3 or TRBV12-4 with TRBJ2-5, with D possibly TRBD2 on 5 matching bases. Trimming cost V 0 bases and J 7 bases, with 12 bases left between them. This CDR3 spans 14 amino acids. The CDR3 coding sequence is TGTGCCAGCAGTTTAGCGGCTGTGGGGAGGACCCAGTACTTC. Protein sequence: CASSLAAVGRTQYF.

This chain joins TRBV12-3 or TRBV12-4 and TRBJ2-1; D gene uncertain. V lost 6 bases and J lost 1, with 22 bases in between. The CDR3 is 18 residues long. In DNA, the CDR3 is TGTGCCAGCAGCCCAACCGCCCCAGGCGAAGAATCCTACAATGAGCAGTTCTTC. Protein: CASSPTAPGEESYNEQFF.

This clonotype has a handful of counts. V usage is TRBV6-1 and J usage is TRBJ2-3; no firm D call. Germline V gene lookup returns CDR1 MNHNS and CDR2 SASEGT. The V and J ends lost 7 bases and 0 bases respectively, with 8 bases between them. There are 13 residues in the CDR3. The CDR3: CASTPSSTDTQYF. The CDR3 coding sequence is TGTGCCAGCACTCCGTCTAGCACAGATACGCAGTATTTT.

This chain uses TRBV6-1 with TRBJ1-1; D is perhaps TRBD1 (6 bases). The germline gives CDR1 MNHNS, CDR2 SASEGT. This CDR3 is 16 amino acids long. Trimming pared 8 bases from V and 4 bases from J, leaving 23 bases between. CDR3 residues: CASRSTAFGRGTEAFF. Here the CDR3 DNA reads TGTGCCAGCCGAAGTACTGCGTTCGGCAGGGGCACTGAAGCTTTCTTT.

The chain joins TRBV10-2 to TRBJ2-1; D is possibly TRBD2 (6 bases). V was trimmed by 1 base and J by 8 bases, leaving 12 bases between them. The CDR3 is 14 amino acids. Germline CDR1 and CDR2: WSHSY and SAAADI. DNA of the CDR3: TGCGCCAGCAGTGAGTTGAAGCCTAGCGATGAGCAGTTCTTC. Residues: CASSELKPSDEQFF.

This chain connects TRBV11-2 to TRBJ2-1; 11 positions match TRBD2. Trimming removed 5 bases from V and 0 bases from J; junction bases left unmatched: 18. Germline CDR1 reads SGHAT; CDR2 reads FQNNGV. This CDR3 is built from 21 residues. The CDR3 region is CASSPFPGASGGPSSYNEQFF. Here the CDR3 DNA reads TGTGCCAGCAGCCCCTTCCCTGGGGCTAGCGGGGGGCCAAGCTCCTACAATGAGCAGTTCTTC.

V usage is TRBV11-2 and J usage is TRBJ2-3; D unclear. V lost 1 base and J lost 5, with 13 bases in between. This CDR3 spans 15 amino acids. Germline V lookup: CDR1 SGHAT, CDR2 FQNNGV. The CDR3 reads CASSLAGRERDTQYF. CDR3 coding DNA: TGTGCCAGCAGCTTAGCGGGCCGCGAGAGAGATACGCAGTATTTT.

V is TRBV30 and J is TRBJ1-2; TRBD1 agrees at 8 bases. CDR3 length equals 12 residues. Germline V CDR1 and CDR2: GTSNPN, SVGIG (reference sequence). The trim removed 7 bases at V and 4 bases at J, leaving 5 bases unmatched. CDR3 sequence: CAFNRGGYGYTF. In DNA form, the CDR3 reads TGTGCCTTTAACAGGGGGGGCTATGGCTACACCTTC.

The genes are TRBV27 and TRBJ2-2, with a tentative D call TRBD1 (5 bases). V lost 8 bases and J 7 bases, leaving 17 bases between the germline ends. This CDR3 is built from 14 residues. CDR1 MNHEY and CDR2 SMNVEV come from the germline V gene (reference sequence). Written as DNA, the CDR3 is TGTGCCAGCGCCCTGGGGCCGGTTGGCGGGGAGCTGTTTTTT. Its translation is CASALGPVGGELFF.

V and J are TRBV11-2 and TRBJ2-1; TRBD1 matches 7 bases. The junction had 3 bases not matched to a gene; V was cut back by 3 bases and J by 1 base. Germline V gene data show CDR1 as SGHAT and CDR2 as FQNNGV. The CDR3 contains 15 residues. The CDR3 protein is CASSFGTESYNEQFF. CDR3 nucleotide sequence: TGTGCCAGCAGCTTCGGGACAGAGTCCTACAATGAGCAGTTCTTC.

This clonotype has a single count. V is TRBV19 and J is TRBJ1-2, with D possibly being TRBD1 (6 bases). Trimming pared 9 bases from V and 4 bases from J, leaving 9 bases between. CDR3 length: 11 residues. Looked up from germline, CDR1 is LNHDA and CDR2 is SQIVND (reference sequence). CDR3 nucleotide sequence: TGTGCCAGCACGGACAGCTATGGCTACACCTTC. It translates to CASTDSYGYTF.

V and J are TRBV3-1 and TRBJ2-2; TRBD1 matches 7 bases. V was pared by 1 base and J by 3 bases, with 2 bases of the junction left unmatched. Per germline, CDR1 LGHDT and CDR2 YNNKEL (reference sequence). This CDR3 region has 15 residues. CDR3 nucleotides: TGTGCCAGCAGCCAAGTGGGACAGCACACCGGGGAGCTGTTTTTT. The encoded protein is CASSQVGQHTGELFF.

The chain links TRBV20-1 to TRBJ1-1, with D perhaps matching TRBD1 (5 bases). This CDR3 region has 12 residues. Trimming removed 3 bases at V and 5 bases at J, with 10 bases between. CDR1 is DFQATT and CDR2 is SNEGSKA in the germline V gene (reference sequence). CDR3 sequence (DNA): TGCAGTGCTAGGGCTGGGGGGACTGAAGCTTTCTTT. It codes for CSARAGGTEAFF.

Details on this clonotype: Sequence at one end of the junction differs from germline and may be a read error. The rearrangement joins TRBV19 to TRBJ1-5; 9 nucleotides agree with TRBD1. CDR3 length: 12 residues. Germline CDR1 is LNHDA and CDR2 is SQIVND (reference sequence). CDR3 nucleotide sequence: TGTGCCAGTCTCACGGGGACAGGGTTTATGAATTTT. Protein product: CASLTGTGFMNF.

This clonotype turned up a few times. The rearrangement links TRBV6-2 or TRBV6-3 to TRBJ1-1, with 8 bases matching TRBD1. The CDR3 runs to 16 residues. Germline lookup yields CDR1 MNHEY and CDR2 SVGEGT. V trimming: 1 base; J trimming: 2 bases; junction bases outside the gene matches: 6. CDR3 sequence (DNA): TGTGCCAGCAGTTACTTTGGACAGGGCGGCAACACTGAAGCTTTCTTT. It is translated as CASSYFGQGGNTEAFF.

This sequence joins TRBV9 and TRBJ1-1; no clear D gene. The CDR3 loop spans 15 amino acids. The germline V and J ends were trimmed by 0 bases and 5 bases, with 14 bases remaining between them. Germline V gives CDR1 SGDLS, CDR2 YYNGEE. For the CDR3, the DNA is TGTGCCAGCAGCGTAGTTGAGGAGGGCGATACTGAAGCTTTCTTT. The encoded protein is CASSVVEEGDTEAFF.

This chain's CDR3 is CASSQVLQGAIAKNIQYF. The CDR3 DNA reads TGTGCCAGCAGCCAAGTTCTTCAGGGGGCGATAGCCAAAAACATTCAGTACTTC. The V and J genes are TRBV14 and TRBJ2-4, with 8 nucleotides matching TRBD1. The CDR3 is 18 residues long. The V gene's germline CDR1 is SGHDN and CDR2 FVKESK. After removal of 1 base from V and 0 bases from J, the junction contained 8 bases not matched to a gene.

CDR3 coding DNA: TGTGCCAGCAGCCGGACCTACGGAAACACCATATATTTT. Translated, it gives CASSRTYGNTIYF. This chain joins TRBV13 and TRBJ1-3; no reliable D call. The ends were cut back, 5 bases at V and 4 bases at J, with 9 bases in the middle. The CDR3 loop spans 13 amino acids. CDR1 and CDR2 (germline): PRHDT, FYEKMQ (reference sequence).

The chain links TRBV6-2 or TRBV6-3 to TRBJ2-1; a weak D match, TRBD2 (5 bases). The V gene lost 5 bases and the J gene lost 5 bases, with 7 bases spanning the gap. The CDR3 totals 12 residues. CDR1 is MNHEY and CDR2 is SVGEGT in the germline V gene. The CDR3 nucleotides read TGTGCCAGCAGTCACGGGGACAATGAGCAGTTCTTC. Its translation: CASSHGDNEQFF.

The chain employs TRBV5-1 and TRBJ2-5; unclear D gene. V was trimmed by 0 bases and J by 0 bases, leaving 6 bases between them. Germline V gene lookup returns CDR1 SGHRS and CDR2 YFSETQ. This CDR3 is built from 14 residues. The CDR3 DNA reads TGCGCCAGCAGCTTGGACCCGTACCAAGAGACCCAGTACTTC. Translation gives CASSLDPYQETQYF.